The 6 T cell receptor beta chains below were found in one sample sequenced in a study of blood T cell repertoires in COVID-19. Only in-frame clones appear in the TCRdb table, and some are missing; sequencing was by immunoSEQ multiplex PCR. The sample has some 230,000 clones, roughly 84% seen once. Sequenced sample: peripheral blood. These receptors all stem from a woman between 25 and 40 years old who had recovered from COVID-19.

The chain links TRBV5-1 to TRBJ2-1, with 12 bases fitting TRBD2. The junction had 9 bases not matched to a gene; V was cut back by 7 bases and J by 4 bases. Germline V gene lookup returns CDR1 SGHRS and CDR2 YFSETQ. The CDR3 totals 16 residues. CDR3 DNA sequence: TGCGCCAGCGGAGGACTAGCGGGAAATCGGTACAATGAGCAGTTCTTC. Amino acids: CASGGLAGNRYNEQFF.

Comment on this clone: The limits of the CDR3 on the DNA are not certain, so only TCRdb's listed CDR3 is given. This rearrangement joins TRBV19 to TRBJ1-2. The CDR3 region is 12 residues in length, termini included. The germline V gene has CDR1 LNHDA and CDR2 SQIVND (reference sequence). This CDR3 is CASTSGTGGYTF.

The V gene is TRBV5-1, the J gene TRBJ2-1, with TRBD2 matching 12 bases. Germline CDR1 is SGHRS and CDR2 is YFSETQ. The CDR3 runs 17 residues. The V and J ends lost 0 bases and 5 bases, in that order; junction bases with no gene match: 6. The CDR3 region is CASSLGLAGVWDNEQFF. CDR3 nucleotides: TGCGCCAGCAGCTTGGGACTAGCGGGAGTATGGGACAATGAGCAGTTCTTC.

The chain employs TRBV20-1 and TRBJ2-3; D ambiguous. The CDR3 covers 11 residues. The germline V gene encodes CDR1 DFQATT and CDR2 SNEGSKA (reference sequence). Deletions cut 6 bases from V and 2 bases from J, with 6 bases between. The CDR3 DNA sequence: TGCAGTGCCCACTACACAGATACGCAGTATTTT. As protein: CSAHYTDTQYF.

The chain employs TRBV2 and TRBJ1-5; D is unresolved. Per the germline V gene, CDR1 is SNHLY and CDR2 is FYNNEI. Between the trimmed V and J ends, which lost 4 bases and 7 bases, there was a span of 11 bases. CDR3 length equals 13 residues. CDR3 in DNA: TGTGCCAGCAGTGTGGCAGTGCAACAGCCCCAGCATTTT. As protein: CASSVAVQQPQHF.

The V call is TRBV7-9, the J call TRBJ1-3; no reliable D call. V lost 3 bases to trimming and J lost 4 bases, with 7 bases between them. CDR1 is SEHNR, CDR2 FQNEAQ, per germline (reference sequence). This CDR3 is 13 amino acids long. This CDR3 is CASSLTVGNTIYF. CDR3 nucleotide sequence: TGTGCCAGCAGCTTGACTGTGGGAAACACCATATATTTT.